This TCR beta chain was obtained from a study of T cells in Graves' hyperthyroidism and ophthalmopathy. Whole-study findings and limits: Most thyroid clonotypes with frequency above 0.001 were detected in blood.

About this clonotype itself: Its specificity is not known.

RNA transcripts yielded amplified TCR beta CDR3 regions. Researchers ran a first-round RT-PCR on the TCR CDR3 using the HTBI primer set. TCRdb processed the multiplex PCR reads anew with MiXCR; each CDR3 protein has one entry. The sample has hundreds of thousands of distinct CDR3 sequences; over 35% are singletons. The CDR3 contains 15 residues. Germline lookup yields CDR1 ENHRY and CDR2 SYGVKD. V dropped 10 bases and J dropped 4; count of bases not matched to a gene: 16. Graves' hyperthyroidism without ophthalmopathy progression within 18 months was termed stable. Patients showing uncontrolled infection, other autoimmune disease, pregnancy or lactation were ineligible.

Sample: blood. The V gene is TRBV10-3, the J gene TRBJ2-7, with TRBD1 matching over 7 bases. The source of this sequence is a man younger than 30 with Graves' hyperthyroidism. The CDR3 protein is CASRRPTGATYEQYF. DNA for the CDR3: TGTGCCAGCAGACGTCCAACAGGGGCGACTTACGAGCAGTACTTC.